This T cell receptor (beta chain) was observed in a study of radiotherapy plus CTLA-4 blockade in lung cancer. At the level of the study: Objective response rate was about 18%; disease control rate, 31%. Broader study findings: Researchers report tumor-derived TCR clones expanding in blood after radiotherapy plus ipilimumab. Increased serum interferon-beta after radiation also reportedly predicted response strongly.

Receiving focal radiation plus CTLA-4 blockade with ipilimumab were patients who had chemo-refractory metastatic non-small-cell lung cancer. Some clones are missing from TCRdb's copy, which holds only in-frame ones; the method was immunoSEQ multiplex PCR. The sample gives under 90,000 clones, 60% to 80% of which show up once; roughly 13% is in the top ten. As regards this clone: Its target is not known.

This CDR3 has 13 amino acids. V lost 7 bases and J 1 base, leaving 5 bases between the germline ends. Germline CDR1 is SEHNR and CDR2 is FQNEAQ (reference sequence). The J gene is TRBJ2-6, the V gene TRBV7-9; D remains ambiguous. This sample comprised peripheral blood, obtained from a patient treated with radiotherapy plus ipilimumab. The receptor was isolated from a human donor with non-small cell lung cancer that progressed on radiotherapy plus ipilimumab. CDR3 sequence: CASTPSGANVLTF. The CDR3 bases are TGTGCCAGCACCCCGTCTGGGGCCAACGTCCTGACTTTC.